Each of the 32 T cell receptor beta chains below was sequenced from the same sample in a study of T cells in Graves' hyperthyroidism and ophthalmopathy. TCR beta CDR3 sequences were amplified from RNA transcripts. The HTBI primer set was used in a first-round RT-PCR of the TCR CDR3. MiXCR, applied by TCRdb to the multiplex PCR reads, yields one record per CDR3 protein. The repertoire consists of 550,000 to 600,000 distinct CDR3 sequences, with 16% occurring once and the leading ten covering 18%. Sequencing was carried out using blood. Source of these receptors: a woman between 18 and 30 years old with Graves' hyperthyroidism.

This clonotype has a count of ten or more. The chain recombines TRBV30 with TRBJ2-7; 9 nucleotides align to TRBD1. CDR1 and CDR2 from the germline V gene are GTSNPN and SVGIG (reference sequence). V was clipped by 3 bases and J by 3 bases; unmatched bases: 6. The CDR3 spans 14 residues. CDR3 loop: CAWRTGTGNYEQYF. The DNA of the CDR3 is TGTGCCTGGAGGACCGGGACAGGGAACTACGAGCAGTACTTC.

This rearrangement joins TRBV7-9 to TRBJ2-1, with 14 bases aligning to TRBD2. V gave up 1 base and J gave up 2 bases; unmatched junction bases: 4. Germline-derived CDR1 and CDR2 are SEHNR and FQNEAQ (reference sequence). The CDR3 loop spans 18 amino acids. Here the CDR3 DNA reads TGTGCCAGCAGCTTAGACCGACTAGCGGGAGGGGCCTACAATGAGCAGTTCTTC. Encoded protein: CASSLDRLAGGAYNEQFF.

This clonotype appeared a few times. CDR3 DNA sequence: TGTGCCAGCTCTACGCGAGTACTGGGCTATGGCTACACCTTC. Its translation is CASSTRVLGYGYTF. The chain carries TRBV28 and TRBJ1-2; D gene unclear. V lost 8 bases and J lost 4, with 17 bases in between. The germline gives CDR1 MDHEN, CDR2 SYDVKM. CDR3 length: 14 residues.

The sample holds a few counts of this clonotype. The chain recombines TRBV4-3 with TRBJ1-1, with D unclear. Germline CDR1 LGHNA, CDR2 YSLEER. With 0 bases removed from V and 0 bases from J, the gap between germline ends came to 8 bases. The CDR3 consists of 15 residues. Written as DNA, the CDR3 is TGCGCCAGCAGCCAAGATGGGCTTTTGAACACTGAAGCTTTCTTT. This translates into CASSQDGLLNTEAFF.

The chain joins TRBV3-1 to TRBJ2-5; the D gene is possibly TRBD1 (6 bases). CDR1 is LGHDT and CDR2 is YNNKEL in the germline V gene (reference sequence). The V end lost 6 bases, the J end lost 5 bases, and 10 bases lay between the germline ends. The CDR3 totals 12 residues. Here the CDR3 DNA reads TGTGCCAGCAGACACAGGGAGGAGACCCAGTACTTC. Residues: CASRHREETQYF.

The chain links TRBV2 to TRBJ1-6, with a weak D call TRBD1 (5 bases). The CDR3 has 16 residues. The V gene's germline CDR1 is SNHLY and CDR2 FYNNEI. V was shortened by 7 bases and J by 6 bases, with 19 bases between the two germline ends. The CDR3 sequence: CASILRRAGSNSPLHF. The CDR3 DNA is TGTGCCAGCATTCTAAGGAGGGCAGGGAGTAATTCACCCCTCCACTTT.

The chain links TRBV30 to TRBJ1-5; the D is unclear. V shed 2 bases and J shed 0 bases, with 5 bases lying between them. This CDR3 is 13 amino acids long. Looked up from germline, CDR1 is GTSNPN and CDR2 is SVGIG (reference sequence). As DNA, the CDR3 is TGTGCCTGGAGTTCAGGTAGCAATCAGCCCCAGCATTTT. Encoded protein: CAWSSGSNQPQHF.

This clonotype came up a few times. The chain recombines TRBV20-1 with TRBJ2-5; 9 nucleotides line up with TRBD2. V lost 0 bases to trimming and J lost 5 bases; unmatched junction nucleotides: 10. The length of the CDR3 is 16 residues. The germline gives CDR1 DFQATT, CDR2 SNEGSKA (reference sequence). This chain's CDR3 is CSARDPVAGVGETQYF. The CDR3 bases are TGCAGTGCTAGAGATCCGGTAGCGGGAGTGGGGGAGACCCAGTACTTC.

This chain connects TRBV24-1 to TRBJ2-1, with 7 bases that match TRBD2. The CDR3 has 14 amino acids. CDR1 and CDR2 from the germline V gene are KGHDR and SFDVKD. With 5 bases clipped from V and 1 base from J, the junction kept 1 base outside the gene matches. In nucleotides, the CDR3 is TGTGCCACCAGTGCGGGGGGATCCTACAATGAGCAGTTCTTC. Its protein is CATSAGGSYNEQFF.

The V and J genes are TRBV6-2 or TRBV6-3 and TRBJ1-5; no clear D gene. The CDR3 totals 14 residues. The V gene's germline CDR1 is MNHEY and CDR2 SVGEGT. Trimming took off 1 base at V and 0 bases at J, with 4 bases between the two ends. For the CDR3, the DNA is TGTGCCAGCAGTTACTGGCATAGCAATCAGCCCCAGCATTTT. The encoded protein is CASSYWHSNQPQHF.

The rearrangement uses TRBV4-3 and TRBJ1-2; 9 nucleotides match TRBD1. This CDR3 is 15 amino acids long. The germline V gene encodes CDR1 LGHNA and CDR2 YSLEER. J lost 7 bases, V lost 4 bases, and 10 bases had no gene match. The CDR3: CASSPQTGTGSGYTF. The CDR3 nucleotides read TGCGCCAGCAGCCCTCAAACCGGGACAGGGAGTGGCTACACCTTC.

In regard to this clonotype: A far larger clone is just one base off, so this is likely a read error. V is TRBV12-3 or TRBV12-4 and J is TRBJ1-5; D not certain. The ends were cut back, 0 bases at V and 2 bases at J, with 5 bases in the middle. This CDR3 region has 14 residues. For the CDR3, the DNA is TGTGCCAGCAGTTTAGCAGAGGGCAATCAGCCCCAGCATTTT. It codes for CASSLAEGNQPQHF.

This chain uses TRBV20-1 with TRBJ1-6; 7 nucleotides match TRBD1. V shed 4 bases and J 7 bases; nucleotides not matched to a gene: 7. Germline lookup yields CDR1 DFQATT and CDR2 SNEGSKA (reference sequence). The CDR3 consists of 14 residues. This CDR3 is CSAKISGGNSPLHF. CDR3 bases: TGCAGTGCTAAAATCTCAGGGGGGAATTCACCCCTCCACTTT.

This clonotype was seen only a few times. CDR3 in amino acids: CSARWASQYHNEQFF. CDR3 DNA sequence: TGCAGTGCTAGGTGGGCGAGCCAATATCACAATGAGCAGTTCTTC. The gene calls are TRBV20-1 and TRBJ2-1; the D is unclear. Germline V gives CDR1 DFQATT, CDR2 SNEGSKA (reference sequence). Trimming pared 3 bases from V and 5 bases from J, leaving 17 bases between. The length of the CDR3 is 15 residues.

The chain links TRBV20-1 to TRBJ2-7; tentatively, D is TRBD2 (6 bases). V was shortened by 6 bases and J by 2 bases, with 11 bases between the two germline ends. The CDR3 is 12 amino acids. Per the germline V gene, CDR1 is DFQATT and CDR2 is SNEGSKA (reference sequence). This chain's CDR3 is CSASSGPYEQYF. DNA of the CDR3: TGCAGTGCCTCCAGCGGGCCCTACGAGCAGTACTTC.

The chain has TRBV6-2 or TRBV6-3 and TRBJ2-4, with 12 bases matching TRBD2. CDR3 size: 21 residues. After removal of 6 bases from V and 1 base from J, the junction contained 19 bases not matched to a gene. CDR1 is MNHEY and CDR2 is SVGEGT in the germline V gene. CDR3 coding DNA: TGTGCCAGCAGCTTCCCGATGTGGACTAGCGGGAAAGCGAAGGCCAAAAACATTCAGTACTTC. Translating it yields CASSFPMWTSGKAKAKNIQYF.

The genes are TRBV5-1 and TRBJ1-2, with D unclear. Germline CDR1 and CDR2: SGHRS and YFSETQ. The ends were cut back, 4 bases at V and 4 bases at J, with 14 bases in the middle. This CDR3 contains 14 residues. The DNA for the CDR3 is TGCGCCAGCAGCCCCCGTGCGGGCCCCTATGGCTACACCTTC. This gives the protein CASSPRAGPYGYTF.

V usage is TRBV24-1 and J usage is TRBJ2-1; D uncertain. The CDR3 covers 16 residues. Per the germline V gene, CDR1 is KGHDR and CDR2 is SFDVKD. Between the trimmed V and J ends, which lost 5 bases and 0 bases, there was a span of 13 bases. CDR3 residues: CATSGGGQSSYNEQFF. CDR3 DNA sequence: TGTGCCACCAGTGGGGGTGGTCAGAGCTCCTACAATGAGCAGTTCTTC.

V usage is TRBV5-1 and J usage is TRBJ2-5, with D perhaps given as TRBD1 or TRBD2 (5 bases each). Deletions cut 4 bases from V and 5 bases from J, with 12 bases between. The length of the CDR3 is 13 residues. CDR1 SGHRS and CDR2 YFSETQ come from the germline V gene. The CDR3: CASSTGTRETQYF. CDR3 nucleotides: TGCGCCAGCAGCACCGGGACCAGGGAGACCCAGTACTTC.

This clonotype was seen repeatedly, ten times or more. The chain carries TRBV27 and TRBJ2-7, with TRBD2 matching over 13 bases. Germline V gene sequence: CDR1 MNHEY, CDR2 SMNVEV (reference sequence). With V trimmed by 7 bases and J by 2 bases, 5 bases remained unmatched. The CDR3 has 15 amino acids. CDR3 amino acids: CASTTSGRAAYEQYF. For the CDR3, the DNA is TGTGCCAGCACCACTAGCGGGAGGGCGGCCTACGAGCAGTACTTC.

This clonotype was counted between two and nine times. V is TRBV19 and J is TRBJ1-4, with 7 bases fitting TRBD1. J lost 0 bases, V lost 3 bases, and 4 bases had no gene match. CDR3 length: 16 residues. CDR1 and CDR2 (germline): LNHDA, SQIVND (reference sequence). CDR3 region: CASSMTGPTTNEKLFF. The CDR3 coding sequence is TGTGCCAGTAGTATGACAGGGCCTACAACTAATGAAAAACTGTTTTTT. Full variable domain (missing parts from reference TRBV19 and TRBJ1-4): DGGITQSPKYLFRKEGQNVTLSCEQNLNHDAMYWYRQDPGQGLRLIYYSQIVNDFQKGDIAEGYSVSREKKESFPLTVTSAQKNPTAFYLCASSMTGPTTNEKLFFGSGTQLSVL.

At least ten counts were recorded for this clonotype. This sequence joins TRBV28 and TRBJ2-4; 9 bases align to TRBD2. This CDR3 spans 16 amino acids. The trim removed 5 bases at V and 0 bases at J, leaving 5 bases unmatched. CDR1 and CDR2 (germline): MDHEN, SYDVKM. CDR3 nucleotides: TGTGCCAGCAGTAAACTAGCGGGTGGAGCCAAAAACATTCAGTACTTC. Protein product: CASSKLAGGAKNIQYF.

The CDR3 DNA reads as TGTGCCAGCAGTTATCAGGGACAGGGGGCTTCAGGGGCCAACGTCCTGACTTTC. Protein sequence: CASSYQGQGASGANVLTF. The rearrangement links TRBV6-5 to TRBJ2-6, with TRBD1 identical over 12 bases. Trimming cost V 3 bases and J 4 bases; bases outside gene matches: 7. The germline V gene has CDR1 MNHEY and CDR2 SVGAGI. The CDR3 runs to 18 residues.

This clonotype was seen a handful of times. The junction differs from germline at one of its ends, possibly a read error. The V call is TRBV20-1, the J call TRBJ1-2, with a tentative D call TRBD1 (5 bases). The CDR3 spans 11 residues. Germline V gives CDR1 DFQATT, CDR2 SNEGSKA (reference sequence). The chain's CDR3 is CSAGSGSGYTF. CDR3 DNA: TGCAGTGCGGGTTCAGGGAGTGGCTATACCTTC.

At least ten counts were recorded for this clonotype. V and J are TRBV28 and TRBJ2-1, with 14 bases identical to TRBD2. The CDR3 is made up of 15 amino acids. J lost 8 bases, V lost 4 bases, and 4 bases had no gene match. From germline, CDR1 is MDHEN and CDR2 SYDVKM. The DNA of the CDR3 is TGTGCCAGCAGTTCTGGGACTAGCGGGAGTGATGAGCAGTTCTTC. This codes for CASSSGTSGSDEQFF.

The chain carries TRBV14 and TRBJ2-1; 7 bases fit TRBD1. V dropped 4 bases and J dropped 8; count of bases not matched to a gene: 11. Germline V CDR1 and CDR2: SGHDN, FVKESK. This CDR3 region has 15 residues. This chain's CDR3 is CASSRNRGRSDEQFF. The CDR3 DNA reads TGTGCCAGCAGCCGTAACAGGGGAAGGAGCGATGAGCAGTTCTTC. Complete variable domain (other parts from reference TRBV14 and TRBJ2-1): EAGVTQFPSHSVIEKGQTVTLRCDPISGHDNLYWYRRVMGKEIKFLLHFVKESKQDESGMPNNRFLAERTGGTYSTLKVQPAELEDSGVYFCASSRNRGRSDEQFFGPGTRLTVL.

The chain couples TRBV9 to TRBJ1-1; perhaps TRBD1 as D (5 bases). V lost 4 bases and J 3 bases, leaving 13 bases between the germline ends. Germline CDR1 and CDR2: SGDLS and YYNGEE. The CDR3 spans 14 residues. The CDR3, as DNA: TGTGCCAGCAGCCCATCAAGGGGATACACTGAAGCTTTCTTT. This codes for CASSPSRGYTEAFF.

This clonotype has a count of ten or more. V usage is TRBV27 and J usage is TRBJ2-1, with D unclear. Trimming took 7 bases from V and 3 from J, leaving 4 bases between them. CDR3 length: 11 residues. Looked up from germline, CDR1 is MNHEY and CDR2 is SMNVEV (reference sequence). CDR3 DNA sequence: TGTGCCAGCAAAATCTACAATGAGCAGTTCTTC. Encoded protein: CASKIYNEQFF.

This clonotype has a count of ten or more. The V gene is TRBV5-1, the J gene TRBJ2-7; the D is unclear. CDR3 size: 15 residues. V was trimmed by 0 bases and J by 0 bases, leaving 10 bases between them. Germline V gene lookup returns CDR1 SGHRS and CDR2 YFSETQ. Here the CDR3 DNA reads TGCGCCAGCAGCTTGGACACCTTATCCTCCTACGAGCAGTACTTC. As protein: CASSLDTLSSYEQYF.

This clonotype was counted ten times or more. The chain employs TRBV6-1 and TRBJ1-2; D is perhaps TRBD1 (6 bases). V lost 7 bases and J 2 bases, leaving 14 bases between the germline ends. The CDR3 is 14 residues long. Germline assignment: CDR1 MNHNS and CDR2 SASEGT. CDR3 in amino acids: CASMATGYNYGYTF. The CDR3 DNA is TGTGCCAGCATGGCTACAGGGTACAACTATGGCTACACCTTC.

The chain uses TRBV6-1 and TRBJ1-1; no clear D gene. CDR3 length: 12 amino acids. Per germline, CDR1 MNHNS and CDR2 SASEGT. The V end was cut by 5 bases, the J end by 7 bases, with 11 bases between. CDR3 in DNA: TGTGCCAGCAGTCCGTCTGGTTATGAAGCTTTCTTT. Amino acids: CASSPSGYEAFF.

This clonotype occurred many times. The chain combines TRBV3-1 with TRBJ2-3; TRBD2 agrees at 9 bases. The CDR3 consists of 17 residues. V lost 0 bases to trimming and J lost 6 bases; unmatched junction nucleotides: 10. Germline assignment: CDR1 LGHDT and CDR2 YNNKEL (reference sequence). CDR3 nucleotide sequence: TGTGCCAGCAGCCAAGAAGTAGCGGGGGCCCTCGGGGATACGCAGTATTTT. Encoded protein: CASSQEVAGALGDTQYF.